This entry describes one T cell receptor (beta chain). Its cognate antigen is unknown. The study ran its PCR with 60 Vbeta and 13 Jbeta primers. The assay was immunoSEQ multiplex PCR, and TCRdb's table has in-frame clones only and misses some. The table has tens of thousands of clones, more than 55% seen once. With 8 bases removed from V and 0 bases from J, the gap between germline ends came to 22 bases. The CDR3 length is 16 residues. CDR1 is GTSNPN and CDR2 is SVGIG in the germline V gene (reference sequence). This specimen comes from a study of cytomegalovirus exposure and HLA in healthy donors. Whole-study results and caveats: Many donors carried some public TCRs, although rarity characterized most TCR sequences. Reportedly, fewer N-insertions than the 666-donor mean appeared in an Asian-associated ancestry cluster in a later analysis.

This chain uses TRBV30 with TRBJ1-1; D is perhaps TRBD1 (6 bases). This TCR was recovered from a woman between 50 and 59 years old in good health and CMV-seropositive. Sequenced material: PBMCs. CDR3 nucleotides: TGTGCCCGCCGGGACATTAGAGGGCCGGTGAACACTGAAGCTTTCTTT. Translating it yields CARRDIRGPVNTEAFF.